This T cell receptor (beta chain) stems from a study of beta chain features in type 1 diabetes. Study results and caveats: For Type 1 diabetes patients, all four CD4+ subsets carried TCRB CDR3s that were moderately but significantly shorter. Naive, central memory and Treg TCRB repertoires seemed to resemble each other more closely in patients than they did in healthy donors.

A note on this clone: Antigen unknown.

Heparinised blood was drawn once per donor, averaging about 116 mL. Purity of each sorted population was above 95%. The authors reverse transcribed all of the isolated RNA, so sequencing captured expressed TCRB transcripts. Using immunoSEQ multiplex PCR, the repertoire was profiled, and TCRdb retains in-frame clones only, with some absent. Of 230,000 or so clones in the sample, 15% to 20% were seen once. This TCR was sampled from a man between 25 and 39 years old with type 1 diabetes. What was sequenced was naive CD4+ T cells from blood.

The CDR3 is CASSFSGQAGETQYF. The CDR3 nucleotides read TGTGCCAGCAGCTTTTCAGGACAGGCTGGGGAGACCCAGTACTTC. The J gene is TRBJ2-5, the V gene TRBV11-3; TRBD1 matches at 7 bases. CDR3 size: 15 residues. Germline V gives CDR1 SGHNT, CDR2 YENEEA. The ends lost 3 bases at V and 5 bases at J; junction bases unmatched: 9.